One sample yielded the 17 T cell receptor beta chains listed below, sequenced in a study of shared clonotypes between healthy human individuals. The repertoire was sequenced with immunoSEQ multiplex PCR; TCRdb's copy has only in-frame clones and lacks some. The data hold some 470,000 clones, with 60% to 85% observed a single time. The sequencing input was PBMCs. The source is a woman aged 40 to 50 in good health. Some clones in this sample may be carry-over from other donors' samples.

The chain employs TRBV28 and TRBJ2-1, with 15 bases that match TRBD2. The trim removed 6 bases at V and 2 bases at J, leaving 2 bases unmatched. The germline gives CDR1 MDHEN, CDR2 SYDVKM. This CDR3 is 16 amino acids long. This chain's CDR3 is CASRGLAGGPYNEQFF. The CDR3, as DNA: TGTGCCAGCAGGGGACTAGCGGGAGGTCCCTACAATGAGCAGTTCTTC.

The chain is built from TRBV18 and TRBJ2-7, with D possibly TRBD1 on 5 matching bases. Trimming pared 4 bases from V and 5 bases from J, leaving 15 bases between. This CDR3 region has 14 residues. Germline CDR1 and CDR2: KGHSH and LQKENI. In nucleotides, the CDR3 is TGTGCCAGCTCACATTCAGGGTATTTAAACGAGCAGTACTTC. Protein sequence: CASSHSGYLNEQYF.

J is TRBJ1-4 and V is TRBV28, with a possible D match to TRBD1 (6 bases). V lost 5 bases, J lost 7 bases, and 17 bases lay in between. CDR1 and CDR2 (germline): MDHEN, SYDVKM. CDR3 length equals 15 residues. The chain's CDR3 is CASSPLLRGGEKLFF. The CDR3 coding sequence is TGTGCCAGCAGTCCCTTACTCAGGGGAGGTGAAAAACTGTTTTTT.

This sequence joins TRBV30 and TRBJ2-2, with D hard to call. The germline gives CDR1 GTSNPN, CDR2 SVGIG (reference sequence). The CDR3 has 14 residues. V was pared by 0 bases and J by 1 base, with 6 bases between. The CDR3 here is CAWSVGENTGELFF. The CDR3, as DNA: TGTGCCTGGAGTGTTGGCGAGAACACCGGGGAGCTGTTTTTT.

The table lists this clone with a count of one. A read error may be the cause here, since a much bigger clone is one base away. The V call is TRBV6-1, the J call TRBJ1-1, with D hard to call. The germline CDR1 and CDR2 sequences are MNHNS and SASEGT. V lost 6 bases, J lost 0 bases, and 8 bases lay in between. The CDR3 totals 13 residues. Written as DNA, the CDR3 is TGTGCCAGCAGCCCCGAGATGAACACTGAAGCTTTCTTT. It is translated as CASSPEMNTEAFF.

The table lists this clone with a count of one. This chain links TRBV6-5 with TRBJ2-7; 10 nucleotides agree with TRBD2. With 4 bases clipped from V and 2 bases from J, the junction kept 5 bases outside the gene matches. The CDR3 consists of 15 residues. Germline CDR1 and CDR2: MNHEY and SVGAGI. CDR3 in amino acids: CASSSRTSGAYEQYF. The CDR3 nucleotides are TGTGCCAGCAGTTCTCGGACTAGCGGAGCCTACGAGCAGTACTTC.

The J gene is TRBJ2-1, the V gene TRBV2; no reliable D call. This CDR3 contains 16 residues. CDR1 SNHLY and CDR2 FYNNEI come from the germline V gene. V shed 1 base and J shed 6 bases, with 16 bases lying between them. The CDR3 sequence is CASSEVGSQPFNEQFF. The CDR3 DNA is TGTGCCAGCAGTGAAGTGGGCAGTCAGCCCTTCAATGAGCAGTTCTTC.

The chain couples TRBV28 to TRBJ1-3; TRBD1 is a possible D gene (6 bases). V shed 3 bases and J shed 3 bases, with 9 bases lying between them. The CDR3 is 14 residues long. Germline V gene sequence: CDR1 MDHEN, CDR2 SYDVKM. CDR3 residues: CASSFGGLGNTIYF. The CDR3 region has the DNA TGTGCCAGCAGTTTCGGGGGGCTTGGAAACACCATATATTTT.

This clone was observed a handful of times. The chain employs TRBV7-9 and TRBJ1-4, with D perhaps TRBD1 (6 bases). The V gene's germline CDR1 is SEHNR and CDR2 FQNEAQ (reference sequence). V was pared by 1 base and J by 7 bases, with 16 bases between. This CDR3 contains 16 residues. CDR3 amino acids: CASSLGDIPFSEKLFF. The CDR3 DNA is TGTGCCAGCAGCTTAGGGGACATTCCATTTAGTGAAAAACTGTTTTTT.

The gene calls are TRBV28 and TRBJ2-1; D is unresolved. This CDR3 comprises 14 residues. Germline lookup yields CDR1 MDHEN and CDR2 SYDVKM. The V end lost 2 bases, the J end lost 7 bases, and 12 bases lay between the germline ends. The CDR3 region has the DNA TGTGCCAGCAGTTTAAGTATGCTGCAGAATGAGCAGTTCTTC. Protein: CASSLSMLQNEQFF.

The V call is TRBV19, the J call TRBJ1-4; no clear D. The V gene lost 5 bases and the J gene lost 8 bases, with 12 bases spanning the gap. Germline-derived CDR1 and CDR2 are LNHDA and SQIVND (reference sequence). This CDR3 is built from 13 residues. The CDR3 DNA is TGTGCCAGTAGTGGTCAACCACTCGAAAAACTGTTTTTT. Encoded protein: CASSGQPLEKLFF.

Of note for this clone: A far larger clone lies a single base away; this is likely a read error. The rearrangement uses TRBV5-4 and TRBJ2-6; 7 nucleotides agree with TRBD1. V trimming: 4 bases; J trimming: 3 bases; junction bases outside the gene matches: 13. The CDR3 loop spans 18 amino acids. Germline CDR1 SGHNT, CDR2 YYREEE (reference sequence). CDR3 sequence (DNA): TGTGCCAGCAGCAGGGACAGTCGGGGCGTTGGTGGGGCCAACGTCCTGACTTTC. This sequence encodes CASSRDSRGVGGANVLTF.

V usage is TRBV11-2 and J usage is TRBJ2-1; D is unclear. The germline V and J ends were trimmed by 5 bases and 7 bases, with 12 bases remaining between them. Germline V CDR1 and CDR2: SGHAT, FQNNGV. CDR3 length: 13 amino acids. The CDR3 protein is CASSRGLVNEQFF. In DNA form, the CDR3 reads TGTGCCAGCAGCCGAGGCTTGGTGAATGAGCAGTTCTTC. Using reference TRBV11-2 and TRBJ2-1 for the parts outside the CDR3, the full variable domain is EAGVAQSPRYKIIEKRQSVAFWCNPISGHATLYWYQQILGQGPKLLIQFQNNGVVDDSQLPKDRFSAERLKGVDSTLKIQPAKLEDSAVYLCASSRGLVNEQFFGPGTRLTVL.

This clone has just one count. This chain connects TRBV2 to TRBJ2-3; 9 bases are a match to TRBD2. This CDR3 is 14 amino acids long. Germline V gene sequence: CDR1 SNHLY, CDR2 FYNNEI. Trimming removed 9 bases from V and 3 bases from J; junction bases left unmatched: 7. The CDR3 DNA follows: TGTGCCAGTAAGGAGCGGGAGGTAACAGATACGCAGTATTTT. It is translated as CASKEREVTDTQYF.

J is TRBJ2-2 and V is TRBV27; the D is unclear. V lost 3 bases to trimming and J lost 6 bases, with 8 bases between them. The CDR3 is 13 amino acids. CDR1 is MNHEY, CDR2 SMNVEV, per germline (reference sequence). In nucleotides, the CDR3 is TGTGCCAGCAGTTTTGAGGTACCCGGGGAGCTGTTTTTT. This encodes CASSFEVPGELFF.

This sequence joins TRBV11-3 and TRBJ2-3, with D unresolved. Trimming shortened V by 2 bases and J by 6 bases, and 9 bases separated the two germline ends. Germline V CDR1 and CDR2: SGHNT, YENEEA. This CDR3 is 13 amino acids long. This CDR3 reads CASSLTASDTQYF. CDR3 sequence (DNA): TGTGCCAGCAGCTTAACTGCTTCCGATACGCAGTATTTT.

This clone was counted a few times. This sequence joins TRBV7-2 and TRBJ1-1, with 8 nucleotides matching TRBD1. V shed 5 bases and J 11 bases; nucleotides not matched to a gene: 16. This CDR3 has 15 residues. The germline CDR1 and CDR2 sequences are SGHTA and FQGNSA. CDR3 loop: CASSPYGQGINGAFF. The CDR3 nucleotides are TGTGCCAGCAGCCCATATGGACAGGGAATAAATGGGGCTTTCTTT.